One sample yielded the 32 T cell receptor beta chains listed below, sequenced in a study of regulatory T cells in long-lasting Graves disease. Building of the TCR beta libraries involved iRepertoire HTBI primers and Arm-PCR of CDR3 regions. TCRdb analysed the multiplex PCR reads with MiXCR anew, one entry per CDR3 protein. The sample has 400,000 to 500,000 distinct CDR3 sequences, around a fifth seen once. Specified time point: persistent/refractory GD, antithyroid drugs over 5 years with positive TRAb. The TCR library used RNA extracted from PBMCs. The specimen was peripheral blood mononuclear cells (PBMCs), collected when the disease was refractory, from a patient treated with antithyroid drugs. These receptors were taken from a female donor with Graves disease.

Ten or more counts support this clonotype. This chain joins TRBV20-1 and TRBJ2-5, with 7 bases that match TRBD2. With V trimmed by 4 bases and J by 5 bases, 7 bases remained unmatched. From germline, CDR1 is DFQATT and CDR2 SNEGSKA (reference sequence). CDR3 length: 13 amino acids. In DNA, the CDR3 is TGCAGTGCTAAGGCGAGCGGGGTTGAGACCCAGTACTTC. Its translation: CSAKASGVETQYF.

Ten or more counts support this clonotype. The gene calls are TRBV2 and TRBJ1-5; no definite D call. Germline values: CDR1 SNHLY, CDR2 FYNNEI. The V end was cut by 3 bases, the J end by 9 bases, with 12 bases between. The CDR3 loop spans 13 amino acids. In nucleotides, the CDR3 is TGTGCCAGCAGTGATTTTAGTTGGGGGCCCCAGCATTTT. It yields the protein CASSDFSWGPQHF.

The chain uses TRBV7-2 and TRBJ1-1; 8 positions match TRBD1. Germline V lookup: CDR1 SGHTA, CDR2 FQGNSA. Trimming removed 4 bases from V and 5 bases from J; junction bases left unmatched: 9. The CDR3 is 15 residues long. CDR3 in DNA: TGTGCCAGCAGCTCACACAGGGGGTGGAATACTGAAGCTTTCTTT. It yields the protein CASSSHRGWNTEAFF.

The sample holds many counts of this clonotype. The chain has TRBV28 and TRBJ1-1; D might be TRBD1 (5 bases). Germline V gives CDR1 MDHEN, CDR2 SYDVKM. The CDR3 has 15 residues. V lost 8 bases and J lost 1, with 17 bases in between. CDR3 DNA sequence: TGTGCCAGCGGTTCGGCGGGGGTAGAGAACACTGAAGCTTTCTTT. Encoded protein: CASGSAGVENTEAFF.

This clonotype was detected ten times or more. The chain's CDR3 is CASENTGDYEQYF. The DNA for the CDR3 is TGTGCCAGCGAGAATACAGGGGACTACGAGCAGTACTTC. The chain uses TRBV28 and TRBJ2-7; 7 bases align to TRBD1. Germline V lookup: CDR1 MDHEN, CDR2 SYDVKM. The CDR3 sequence is 13 residues long. J lost 3 bases, V lost 8 bases, and 7 bases had no gene match.

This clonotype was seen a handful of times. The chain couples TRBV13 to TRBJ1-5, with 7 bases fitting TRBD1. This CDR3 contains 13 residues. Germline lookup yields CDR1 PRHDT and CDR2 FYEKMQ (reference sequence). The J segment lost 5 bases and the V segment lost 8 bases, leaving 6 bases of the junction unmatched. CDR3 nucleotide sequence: TGTGCCAGCGCGCCAGACAGGGATCAGCCCCAGCATTTT. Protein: CASAPDRDQPQHF.

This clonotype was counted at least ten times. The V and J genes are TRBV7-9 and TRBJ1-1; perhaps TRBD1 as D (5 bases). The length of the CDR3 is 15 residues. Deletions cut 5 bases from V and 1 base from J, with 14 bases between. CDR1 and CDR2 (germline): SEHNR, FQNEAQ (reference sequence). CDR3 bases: TGTGCCAGCAGCGCGGCGTTCGGACAGAACACTGAAGCTTTCTTT. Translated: CASSAAFGQNTEAFF.

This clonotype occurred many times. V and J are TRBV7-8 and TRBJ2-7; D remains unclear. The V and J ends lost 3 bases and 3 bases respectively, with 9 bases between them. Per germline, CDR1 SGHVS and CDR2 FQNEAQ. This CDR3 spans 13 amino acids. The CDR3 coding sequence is TGTGCCAGCAGCTTCGCTACCGACTACGAGCAGTACTTC. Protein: CASSFATDYEQYF.

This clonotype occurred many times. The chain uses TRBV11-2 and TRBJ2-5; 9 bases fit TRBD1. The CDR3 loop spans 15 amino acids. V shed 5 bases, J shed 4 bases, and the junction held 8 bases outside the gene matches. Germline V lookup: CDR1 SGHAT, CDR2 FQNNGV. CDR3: CASSPPGQGRETQYF. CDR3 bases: TGTGCCAGCAGCCCCCCCGGACAGGGGCGAGAGACCCAGTACTTC.

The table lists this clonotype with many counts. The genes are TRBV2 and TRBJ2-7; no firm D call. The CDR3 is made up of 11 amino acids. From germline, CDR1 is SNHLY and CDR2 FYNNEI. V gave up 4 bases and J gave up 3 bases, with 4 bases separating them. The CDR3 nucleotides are TGTGCCAGCAGTGTGAACTACGAGCAGTACTTC. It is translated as CASSVNYEQYF.

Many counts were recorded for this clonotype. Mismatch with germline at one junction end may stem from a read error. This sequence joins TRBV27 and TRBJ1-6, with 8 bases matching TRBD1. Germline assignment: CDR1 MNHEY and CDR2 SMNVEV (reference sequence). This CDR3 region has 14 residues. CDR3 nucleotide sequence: TGTGCCAGCGGTTTTGGACAGGGCAATTCACCCCTCCACTTT. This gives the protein CASGFGQGNSPLHF.

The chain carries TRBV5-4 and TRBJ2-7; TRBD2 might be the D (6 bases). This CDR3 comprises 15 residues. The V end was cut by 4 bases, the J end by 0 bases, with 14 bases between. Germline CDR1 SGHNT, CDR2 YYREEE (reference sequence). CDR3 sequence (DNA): TGTGCCAGCAGCCGGCGGGACGGGAGCTCCTACGAGCAGTACTTC. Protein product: CASSRRDGSSYEQYF. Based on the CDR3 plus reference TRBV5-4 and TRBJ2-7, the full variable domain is ETGVTQSPTHLIKTRGQQVTLRCSSQSGHNTVSWYQQALGQGPQFIFQYYREEENGRGNFPPRFSGLQFPNYSSELNVNALELDDSALYLCASSRRDGSSYEQYFGPGTRLTVT.

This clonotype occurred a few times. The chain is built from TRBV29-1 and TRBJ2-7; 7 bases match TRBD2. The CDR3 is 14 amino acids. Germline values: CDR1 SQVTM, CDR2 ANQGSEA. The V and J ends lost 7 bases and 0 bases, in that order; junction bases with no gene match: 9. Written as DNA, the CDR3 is TGCAGCGCTGTAAGCGGGGACCTCTCCTACGAGCAGTACTTC. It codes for CSAVSGDLSYEQYF.

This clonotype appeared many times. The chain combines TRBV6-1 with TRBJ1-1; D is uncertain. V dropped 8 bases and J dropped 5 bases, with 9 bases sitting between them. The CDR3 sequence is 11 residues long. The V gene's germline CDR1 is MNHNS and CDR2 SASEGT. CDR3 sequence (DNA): TGTGCCAGCTCAACATTAACTGAAGCTTTCTTT. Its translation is CASSTLTEAFF.

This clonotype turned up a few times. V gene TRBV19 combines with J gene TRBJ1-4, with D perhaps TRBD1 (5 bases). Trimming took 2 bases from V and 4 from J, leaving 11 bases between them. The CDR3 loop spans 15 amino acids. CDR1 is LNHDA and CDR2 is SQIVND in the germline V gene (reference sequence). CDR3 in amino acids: CASSITRQNNEKLFF. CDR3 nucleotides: TGTGCCAGTAGTATAACCCGACAGAATAATGAAAAACTGTTTTTT.

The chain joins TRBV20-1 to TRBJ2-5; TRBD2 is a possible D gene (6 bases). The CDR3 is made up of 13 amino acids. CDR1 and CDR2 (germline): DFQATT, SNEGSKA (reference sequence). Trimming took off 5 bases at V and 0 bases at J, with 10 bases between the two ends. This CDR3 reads CSAARDYQETQYF. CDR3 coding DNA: TGCAGTGCTGCCCGGGACTACCAAGAGACCCAGTACTTC.

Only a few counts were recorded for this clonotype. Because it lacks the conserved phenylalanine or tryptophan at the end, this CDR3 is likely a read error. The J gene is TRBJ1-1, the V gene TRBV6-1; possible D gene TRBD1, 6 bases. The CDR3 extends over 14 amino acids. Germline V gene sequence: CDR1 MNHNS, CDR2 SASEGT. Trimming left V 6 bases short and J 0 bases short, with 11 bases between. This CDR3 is CASRNRVLNTEAFV. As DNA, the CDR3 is TGTGCCAGCAGAAACAGGGTTCTGAACACTGAAGCTTTCGTT.

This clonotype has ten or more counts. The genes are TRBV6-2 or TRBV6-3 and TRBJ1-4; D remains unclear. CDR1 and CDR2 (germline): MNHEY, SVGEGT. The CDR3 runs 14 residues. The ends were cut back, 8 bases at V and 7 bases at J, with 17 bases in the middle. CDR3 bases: TGTGCCAGCTCGCGGACGGGAGGTCCTGAAAAACTGTTTTTT. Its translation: CASSRTGGPEKLFF.

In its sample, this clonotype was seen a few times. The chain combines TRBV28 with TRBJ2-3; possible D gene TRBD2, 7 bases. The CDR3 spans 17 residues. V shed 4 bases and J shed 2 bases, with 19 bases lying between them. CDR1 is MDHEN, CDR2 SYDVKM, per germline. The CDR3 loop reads CASSSRDAGATTDTQYF. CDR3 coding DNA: TGTGCCAGCAGTTCAAGGGATGCGGGGGCTACCACAGATACGCAGTATTTT.

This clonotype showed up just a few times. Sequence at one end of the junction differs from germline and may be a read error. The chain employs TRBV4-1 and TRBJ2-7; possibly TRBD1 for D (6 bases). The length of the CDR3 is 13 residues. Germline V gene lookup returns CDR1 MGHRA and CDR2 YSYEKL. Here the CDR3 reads CASSQPLQGPQSF. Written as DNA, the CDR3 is TGCGCCAGCAGCCAACCGCTACAGGGACCACAGAGCTTC.

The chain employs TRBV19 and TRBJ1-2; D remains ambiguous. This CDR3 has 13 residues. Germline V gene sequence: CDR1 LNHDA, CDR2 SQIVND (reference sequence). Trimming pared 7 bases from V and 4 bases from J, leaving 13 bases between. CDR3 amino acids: CASKERPGYGYTF. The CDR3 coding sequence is TGTGCCAGTAAGGAGCGCCCTGGCTATGGCTACACCTTC. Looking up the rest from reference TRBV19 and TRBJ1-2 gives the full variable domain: DGGITQSPKYLFRKEGQNVTLSCEQNLNHDAMYWYRQDPGQGLRLIYYSQIVNDFQKGDIAEGYSVSREKKESFPLTVTSAQKNPTAFYLCASKERPGYGYTFGSGTRLTVV.

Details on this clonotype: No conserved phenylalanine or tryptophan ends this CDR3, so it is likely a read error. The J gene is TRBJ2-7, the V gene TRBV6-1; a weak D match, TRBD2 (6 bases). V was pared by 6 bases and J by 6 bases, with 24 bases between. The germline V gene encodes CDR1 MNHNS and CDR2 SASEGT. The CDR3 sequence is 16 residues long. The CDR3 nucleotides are TGTGCCAGCAGCGACAGCCATTCGGGAGCTCTCGGCGAGCAGTACCTC. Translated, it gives CASSDSHSGALGEQYL.

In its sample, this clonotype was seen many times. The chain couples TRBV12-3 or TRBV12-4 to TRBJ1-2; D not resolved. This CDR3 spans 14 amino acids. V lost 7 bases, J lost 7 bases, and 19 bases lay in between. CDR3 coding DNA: TGTGCCAGCACCGTGAACATTGACCCATTTGGCTACACCTTC. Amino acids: CASTVNIDPFGYTF.

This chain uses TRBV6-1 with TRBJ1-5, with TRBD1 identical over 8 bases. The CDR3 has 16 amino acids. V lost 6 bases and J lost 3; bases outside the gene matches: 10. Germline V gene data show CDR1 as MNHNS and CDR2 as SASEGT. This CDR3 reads CASSNSQGGLNQPQHF. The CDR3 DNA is TGTGCCAGCAGCAATTCACAGGGGGGACTCAATCAGCCCCAGCATTTT.

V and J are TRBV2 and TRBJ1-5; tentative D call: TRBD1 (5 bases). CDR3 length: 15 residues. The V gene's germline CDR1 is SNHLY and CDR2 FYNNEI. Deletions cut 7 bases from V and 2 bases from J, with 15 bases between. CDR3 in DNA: TGTGCCAGCAACAAAGACGCGGGGGGCAATCAGCCCCAGCATTTT. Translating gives CASNKDAGGNQPQHF.

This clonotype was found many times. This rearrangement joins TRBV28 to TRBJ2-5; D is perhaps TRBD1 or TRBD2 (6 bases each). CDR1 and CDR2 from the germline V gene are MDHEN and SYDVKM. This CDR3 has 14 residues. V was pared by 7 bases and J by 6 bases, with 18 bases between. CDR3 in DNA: TGTGCCAGCAACGGCGAGGGGGGCAGAAAGACCCAGTACTTC. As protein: CASNGEGGRKTQYF.

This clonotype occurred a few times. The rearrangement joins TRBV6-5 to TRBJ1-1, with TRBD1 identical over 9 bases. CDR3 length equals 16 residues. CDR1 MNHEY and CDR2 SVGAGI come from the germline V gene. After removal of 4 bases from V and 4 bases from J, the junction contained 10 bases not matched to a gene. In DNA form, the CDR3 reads TGTGCCAGCAGTTTCGATACCGGGACAGGGAGCACTGAAGCTTTCTTT. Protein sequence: CASSFDTGTGSTEAFF.

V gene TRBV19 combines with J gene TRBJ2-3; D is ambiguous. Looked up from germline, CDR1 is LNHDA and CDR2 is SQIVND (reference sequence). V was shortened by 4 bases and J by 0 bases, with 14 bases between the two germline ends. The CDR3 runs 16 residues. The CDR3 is CASSNTIHISTDTQYF. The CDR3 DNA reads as TGTGCCAGTAGTAATACTATCCATATAAGCACAGATACGCAGTATTTT.

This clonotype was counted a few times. The CDR3 loop is CAWSGGTDQPQHF. CDR3 sequence (DNA): TGTGCCTGGAGTGGGGGGACGGATCAGCCCCAGCATTTT. The chain recombines TRBV30 with TRBJ1-5, with D perhaps TRBD1 (5 bases). The CDR3 extends over 13 amino acids. CDR1 is GTSNPN, CDR2 SVGIG, per germline (reference sequence). Trimming left V 1 base short and J 5 bases short, with 9 bases between.

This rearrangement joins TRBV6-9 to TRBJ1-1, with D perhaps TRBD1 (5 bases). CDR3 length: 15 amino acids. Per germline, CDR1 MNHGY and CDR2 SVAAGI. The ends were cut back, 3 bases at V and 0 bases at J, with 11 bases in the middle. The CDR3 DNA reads TGTGCCAGCAGTTACTCCAGGGCTATGAACACTGAAGCTTTCTTT. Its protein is CASSYSRAMNTEAFF.

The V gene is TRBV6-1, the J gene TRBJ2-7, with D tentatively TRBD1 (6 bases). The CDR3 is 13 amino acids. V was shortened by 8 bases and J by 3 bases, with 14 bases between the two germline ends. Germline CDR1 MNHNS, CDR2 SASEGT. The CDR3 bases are TGTGCCAGCGCCTCCCACAGGGACTACGAGCAGTACTTC. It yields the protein CASASHRDYEQYF.

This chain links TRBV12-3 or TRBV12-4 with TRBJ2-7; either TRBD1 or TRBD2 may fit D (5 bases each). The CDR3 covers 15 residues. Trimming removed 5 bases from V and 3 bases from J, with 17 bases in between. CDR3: CASSPTGRTGYEQYF. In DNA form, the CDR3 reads TGTGCCAGCAGTCCGACGGGACGGACTGGCTACGAGCAGTACTTC.